One and the same sample provided the 8 T cell receptor beta chains below, sequenced in a study of radiotherapy plus CTLA-4 blockade in lung cancer. The protocol was immunoSEQ multiplex PCR, while the TCRdb copy is restricted to in-frame clones and leaves out a portion. The table includes over 30,000 clones, nearly 80% detected once. The specimen comprised peripheral blood, sampled from a patient treated with radiotherapy plus ipilimumab. The receptors were gathered from a human donor with non-small cell lung cancer that progressed on radiotherapy plus ipilimumab.

The J gene is TRBJ1-2, the V gene TRBV7-2; weak D call: TRBD1 (6 bases). CDR3 size: 14 residues. Germline-derived CDR1 and CDR2 are SGHTA and FQGNSA. Trimming pared 2 bases from V and 4 bases from J, leaving 11 bases between. The CDR3 spells CASSLMVDSYGYTF. In DNA form, the CDR3 reads TGTGCCAGCAGCTTAATGGTGGACAGCTATGGCTACACCTTC.

J is TRBJ2-5 and V is TRBV7-2, with D possibly being TRBD2 (5 bases). The germline V gene encodes CDR1 SGHTA and CDR2 FQGNSA. The CDR3 is 13 residues long. V was trimmed by 7 bases and J by 5 bases, leaving 14 bases between them. CDR3 protein: CASTPRVRETQYF. The CDR3 DNA reads as TGTGCCAGCACGCCGCGGGTGCGGGAGACCCAGTACTTC. Drawing the rest from reference TRBV7-2 and TRBJ2-5, the complete variable domain is GAGVSQSPSNKVTEKGKDVELRCDPISGHTALYWYRQSLGQGLEFLIYFQGNSAPDKSGLPSDRFSAERTGGSVSTLTIQRTQQEDSAVYLCASTPRVRETQYFGPGTRLLVL.

The chain couples TRBV5-1 to TRBJ1-2, with 8 nucleotides matching TRBD1. The CDR3 has 14 residues. V was clipped by 2 bases and J by 3 bases; unmatched bases: 3. Germline CDR1 SGHRS, CDR2 YFSETQ. CDR3 nucleotide sequence: TGCGCCAGCAGCTTAATGACAGGGGACTATGGCTACACCTTC. Translating it yields CASSLMTGDYGYTF.

The genes are TRBV10-1 and TRBJ2-7; D is uncertain. V lost 0 bases, J lost 9 bases, and 12 bases lay in between. CDR1 and CDR2 (germline): WNHNN, SYGVQD (reference sequence). CDR3 length: 13 amino acids. CDR3 coding DNA: TGCGCCAGCAGTGAGTCGGGCTCCCCCGCGCAGTACTTC. Translated, it gives CASSESGSPAQYF.

The genes are TRBV7-2 and TRBJ2-7, with 16 bases fitting TRBD2. Germline lookup yields CDR1 SGHTA and CDR2 FQGNSA. Germline trimming cut 0 bases from V and 7 bases from J; bases unmatched to any gene: 3. The CDR3 spans 16 residues. The CDR3 sequence: CASSLAGLAGGLEQYF. In DNA, the CDR3 is TGTGCCAGCAGCTTAGCGGGACTAGCGGGGGGGCTTGAGCAGTACTTC.

The chain combines TRBV10-3 with TRBJ2-1; D possibly corresponds to TRBD1 (5 bases). The ends were cut back, 6 bases at V and 6 bases at J, with 6 bases in the middle. This CDR3 region has 11 residues. Germline V gene data show CDR1 as ENHRY and CDR2 as SYGVKD. The CDR3 here is CAIRQGNEQFF. In DNA, the CDR3 is TGTGCCATCAGGCAGGGCAATGAGCAGTTCTTC.

This rearrangement joins TRBV7-3 to TRBJ2-1; TRBD2 matches 8 bases. The germline gives CDR1 SGHTA, CDR2 FQGTGA. CDR3 length equals 17 residues. V gave up 5 bases and J gave up 4 bases; unmatched junction bases: 13. The DNA of the CDR3 is TGTGCCAGCAGCGACCCTCTTAAGGCGGGGGGATACAATGAGCAGTTCTTC. Its translation: CASSDPLKAGGYNEQFF. The full variable domain, its missing parts supplied by reference TRBV7-3 and TRBJ2-1, is GAGVSQTPSNKVTEKGKYVELRCDPISGHTALYWYRQSLGQGPEFLIYFQGTGAADDSGLPNDRFFAVRPEGSVSTLKIQRTERGDSAVYLCASSDPLKAGGYNEQFFGPGTRLTVL.

The rearrangement joins TRBV6-6 to TRBJ2-5, with D maybe TRBD1 (6 bases). Trimming left V 11 bases short and J 5 bases short, with 18 bases between. This CDR3 contains 13 residues. CDR1 is MNHNY and CDR2 is SVGAGI in the germline V gene (reference sequence). The CDR3 sequence is CAGQTGHGETQYF. The DNA of the CDR3 is TGTGCCGGACAAACAGGGCACGGGGAGACCCAGTACTTC.